Detailed here is one T cell receptor beta chain. Its matching antigen is unknown. The data belong to a study of T-cell memory formation after mild COVID-19. The wider study: TCR clusters were mostly confined to one donor each.

From 5'RACE with constant-segment primers came TCR alpha and TCR beta cDNA libraries that carried sample barcodes and UMIs. MiXCR, run by TCRdb on the 5' RACE reads, gives a single entry per CDR3 protein. The sample yields fewer than 650,000 distinct CDR3 sequences, roughly 17% seen once. V gave up 3 bases and J gave up 0 bases, with 17 bases separating them. The CDR3 extends over 17 amino acids. Germline V gives CDR1 SGHVS, CDR2 FQNEAQ. Study-wide results and caveats: Among contracting clones, CD4+ were mainly CM/EM and CD8+ enriched in EMRA. The authors left the SARS-CoV-2 specificity of second-wave clones peaking on day 37 unconfirmed.

This clonotype was obtained from an adult woman who had mild COVID-19 (a few samples of this study predate the infection). Cell type and time point are not known. V usage is TRBV7-8 and J usage is TRBJ1-1, with D uncertain. The specimen was PBMCs or a T cell subset sorted from them (not recorded which). CDR3 region: CASSLVEAYRLNTEAFF. The DNA for the CDR3 is TGTGCCAGCAGCTTGGTGGAGGCTTATCGATTGAACACTGAAGCTTTCTTT.